This T cell receptor beta chain was sequenced during a study of beta chain features in type 1 diabetes. Only a few counts were recorded for this clone. Purities over 95% were achieved in all sorted populations. V dropped 2 bases and J dropped 2 bases, with 10 bases sitting between them. The V gene's germline CDR1 is LNHDA and CDR2 SQIVND (reference sequence). This CDR3 comprises 15 residues. The whole isolated RNA underwent reverse transcription, so sequencing captured expressed TCRB transcripts. The repertoire was sequenced with immunoSEQ multiplex PCR; TCRdb's copy has only in-frame clones and lacks some. The table has approximately 330,000 clones, about 10% seen once; the top ten hold under 0.02%.

The V and J genes are TRBV19 and TRBJ2-1, with D possibly matching TRBD1 (5 bases). The source material was naive CD4+ T cells from blood. This receptor was taken from a woman in her 30s in good health. The CDR3 spells CASSIRQGAYNEQFF. The CDR3 bases are TGTGCCAGTAGTATACGGCAGGGTGCCTACAATGAGCAGTTCTTC.